This T cell receptor beta chain originates from a study of graft-versus-host responses after intestinal transplantation. For the study at large: Recipients had transplants, and these were multivisceral, liver-intestinal, or isolated intestinal. The recipients all started with anti-thymocyte globulin induction and then took tacrolimus and steroids for around three years. Study results and caveats: GvH clonotypes were identified within recipient marrow, with a subset emerging first in ileum or blood. HvG clone declines early post-transplant were associated with peak circulating GvH levels.

Per the germline V gene, CDR1 is PRHDT and CDR2 is FYEKMQ (reference sequence). There are 17 residues in the CDR3. The V and J ends lost 4 bases and 4 bases, in that order; junction bases with no gene match: 10. Worth noting for this clone: Its antigen is undetermined.

Repertoires were generated with immunoSEQ multiplex PCR, while TCRdb's copy carries only in-frame clones and drops some. The sample shows about 64,000 clones, over 90% of them seen only once. The clonotype comes from a human donor who was the organ donor for an intestinal transplant. This chain links TRBV13 with TRBJ2-7; 13 bases align to TRBD2. This material consisted of unstimulated CD8+ T cells sorted from spleen or lymph node cells, taken before transplant. The CDR3 protein is CASSSLPGLAGAYEQYF. The CDR3 DNA reads as TGTGCCAGCAGCTCATTGCCCGGACTAGCGGGAGCGTACGAGCAGTACTTC.